The source of this T cell receptor beta chain is a study of T cell repertoires in cytomegalovirus infection. Study background: CMV infection and matching HLA type were both indicated by public TCR beta signatures.

Each CDR3 protein is one row after TCRdb ran MiXCR on the reads. The sample lists approximately 770,000 distinct CDR3 sequences, almost 30% seen once, with around 13% in the top ten. On this clonotype itself: The antigen is undetermined.

The study, taken as a whole, reports: HLA-C-restricted CMV clonotypes gave the most frequent clonotype in two of eight donors.

The sequences come from cultured CD8+ T cells from PBMCs, collected from culture after CMV antigen stimulation. The clonotype comes from a human donor in good health (CMV status not recorded). Some clones in this sample may be carry-over from other donors' samples.

CDR3 region: CASSFRQDDYEQYF. CDR3 nucleotide sequence: TGTGCCAGCAGCTTCCGTCAGGATGACTACGAGCAGTACTTC. The chain couples TRBV7-6 to TRBJ2-7; no clear D gene. The CDR3 totals 14 residues. The germline V gene encodes CDR1 SGHVS and CDR2 FNYEAQ. Trimming removed 3 bases at V and 3 bases at J, with 12 bases between.